Listed here are 17 T cell receptor beta chains from one sample, sequenced in a study of blood T cell repertoires in COVID-19. The method was immunoSEQ multiplex PCR; TCRdb's version includes in-frame clones alone and lacks a portion of them. The sample lists 130,000 to 150,000 clones, about four fifths occurring once. Sequencing was done on a sample of peripheral blood. The receptors stem from a human donor in a cohort sampled during active COVID-19.

The chain is built from TRBV3-1 (or the pseudogene TRBV3-2) and TRBJ2-7, with TRBD2 matching over 8 bases. The CDR3 covers 15 residues. The J segment lost 4 bases and the V segment lost 1 base, leaving 6 bases of the junction unmatched. Germline V CDR1 and CDR2: LGHDT, YNNKEL (reference sequence). CDR3 amino acids: CASSQGVAGLYEQYF. In DNA form, the CDR3 reads TGTGCCAGCAGCCAAGGGGTAGCGGGGTTATACGAGCAGTACTTC.

The J gene is TRBJ1-3, the V gene TRBV7-2; 7 bases are shared with TRBD1. The CDR3 has 14 amino acids. The germline V gene encodes CDR1 SGHTA and CDR2 FQGNSA. V shed 3 bases and J 4 bases; nucleotides not matched to a gene: 3. CDR3 residues: CASSLGQRGNTIYF. CDR3 coding DNA: TGTGCCAGCAGCTTGGGACAGAGGGGAAACACCATATATTTT.

The J gene is TRBJ2-1, the V gene TRBV28; D ambiguous. Germline CDR1 and CDR2: MDHEN and SYDVKM. This CDR3 is built from 17 residues. Trimming cost V 7 bases and J 1 base, with 20 bases left between them. This chain's CDR3 is CASMRFPEYSSYNEQFF. The CDR3 DNA follows: TGTGCCAGCATGAGGTTTCCGGAATACTCTTCCTACAATGAGCAGTTCTTC.

The chain combines TRBV18 with TRBJ2-7; D possibly corresponds to TRBD1 (6 bases). The CDR3 loop spans 15 amino acids. Germline CDR1 is KGHSH and CDR2 is LQKENI. Trimming removed 1 base at V and 1 base at J, with 11 bases between. The CDR3 region is CASSPRDQGSYEQYF. The CDR3 DNA reads TGTGCCAGCTCACCACGAGATCAGGGGTCCTACGAGCAGTACTTC.

The chain joins TRBV28 to TRBJ2-2; a weak D match, TRBD2 (6 bases). Germline V lookup: CDR1 MDHEN, CDR2 SYDVKM. V was clipped by 5 bases and J by 6 bases, with 16 bases between them. The CDR3 length is 15 residues. The CDR3 here is CASSRAGSRAGELFF. The CDR3 DNA reads as TGTGCCAGCAGTCGAGCCGGGAGTAGGGCCGGGGAGCTGTTTTTT. The full variable domain, its missing parts supplied by reference TRBV28 and TRBJ2-2, is DVKVTQSSRYLVKRTGEKVFLECVQDMDHENMFWYRQDPGLGLRLIYFSYDVKMKEKGDIPEGYSVSREKKERFSLILESASTNQTSMYLCASSRAGSRAGELFFGEGSRLTVL.

The rearrangement joins TRBV21-1 to TRBJ1-6; the table's D call TRBD1 went unverified against the DNA. TRBV21-1 is shown as a pseudogene. This CDR3 is built from 17 residues. DNA for the CDR3: TGTGCCAGCAGCAACGGACAGGGTCCAACCTATAATTCACCCCTCCACTTT. Translated, it gives CASSNGQGPTYNSPLHF.

The chain couples TRBV7-2 to TRBJ2-5, with 11 positions matching TRBD2. The germline gives CDR1 SGHTA, CDR2 FQGNSA. The CDR3 runs to 16 residues. The junction had 4 bases not matched to a gene; V was cut back by 3 bases and J by 1 base. This chain's CDR3 is CASSFTSGRLQETQYF. In DNA form, the CDR3 reads TGTGCCAGCAGCTTCACTAGCGGGAGACTCCAAGAGACCCAGTACTTC.

V usage is TRBV4-3 and J usage is TRBJ1-6; the match to TRBD1 covers 7 bases. CDR3 length: 16 amino acids. V lost 2 bases and J lost 7; bases outside the gene matches: 8. The germline V gene has CDR1 LGHNA and CDR2 YSLEER. The CDR3 is CASSQNTGAENSPLHF. CDR3 bases: TGCGCCAGCAGCCAAAACACAGGGGCAGAGAATTCACCCCTCCACTTT.

This chain joins TRBV28 and TRBJ2-7; D unresolved. Trimming pared 7 bases from V and 0 bases from J, leaving 10 bases between. This CDR3 contains 13 residues. Looked up from germline, CDR1 is MDHEN and CDR2 is SYDVKM. CDR3 bases: TGTGCCAGCATTGGGCAGAACTCCTACGAGCAGTACTTC. Amino acids: CASIGQNSYEQYF.

This clone showed up just a few times. V and J are TRBV6-2 or TRBV6-3 and TRBJ1-1, with TRBD1 identical over 10 bases. V was pared by 2 bases and J by 2 bases, with 8 bases of the junction left unmatched. CDR3 length: 17 residues. Germline CDR1 is MNHEY and CDR2 is SVGEGT. CDR3 nucleotide sequence: TGTGCCAGCAGTTACCAGAGGGGACAGGGGTCTAACACTGAAGCTTTCTTT. Its protein is CASSYQRGQGSNTEAFF.

This clone has at least ten counts. The V gene is TRBV6-5, the J gene TRBJ2-3; 9 bases map to TRBD1. This CDR3 comprises 14 residues. The junction had 4 bases not matched to a gene; V was cut back by 7 bases and J by 2 bases. Germline V gene lookup returns CDR1 MNHEY and CDR2 SVGAGI. For the CDR3, the DNA is TGTGCCAGCAAGGGACAGGGCGACACAGATACGCAGTATTTT. Its translation is CASKGQGDTDTQYF.

This chain uses TRBV6-7 with TRBJ2-2; TRBD1 might be the D (5 bases). TRBV6-7 is assigned to the ORF class and has an uncertain function. V lost 2 bases, J lost 6 bases, and 16 bases lay in between. The CDR3 sequence is 16 residues long. The CDR3 DNA sequence: TGTGCCAGCAGTTACGGGCAGGGCAGGGTGTCCGGGGAGCTGTTTTTT. Protein: CASSYGQGRVSGELFF.

The chain is built from TRBV3-1 (or the pseudogene TRBV3-2) and TRBJ2-7; TRBD1 might be the D (5 bases). Germline CDR1 is LGHDT and CDR2 is YNNKEL (reference sequence). There are 13 residues in the CDR3. Trimming took off 8 bases at V and 1 base at J, with 12 bases between the two ends. The CDR3 is CASSQGNSYEQYF. The CDR3 nucleotides read TGTGCCAGCTCGCAGGGAAATTCCTACGAGCAGTACTTC.

V is TRBV6-2 or TRBV6-3 and J is TRBJ2-1, with TRBD2 matching over 13 bases. The CDR3 is 12 residues long. Trimming at V came to 6 bases and at J to 15 bases, leaving 5 bases not matched to a gene. The germline CDR1 and CDR2 sequences are MNHEY and SVGEGT. CDR3 in amino acids: CASSLTSGRAFF. In DNA, the CDR3 is TGTGCCAGCAGCCTAACTAGCGGGAGGGCGTTCTTC.

This chain connects TRBV6-2 or TRBV6-3 to TRBJ2-7; TRBD1 might be the D (6 bases). V gave up 5 bases and J gave up 1 base, with 27 bases separating them. This CDR3 is 19 amino acids long. Germline values: CDR1 MNHEY, CDR2 SVGEGT. In DNA form, the CDR3 reads TGTGCCAGCAGTCTGGTAGGACAGAGACTTTCATCGGCTTCCTACGAGCAGTACTTC. Translated: CASSLVGQRLSSASYEQYF.

This chain connects TRBV5-3 to TRBJ2-7, with 14 bases that match TRBD2. TRBV5-3 qualifies as an ORF whose function is uncertain. This CDR3 has 21 residues. V lost 4 bases and J lost 6; bases outside the gene matches: 24. This chain's CDR3 is CARSPPWGPGGLAGEGSEQYF. The CDR3 DNA is TGTGCCAGAAGCCCCCCCTGGGGGCCGGGGGGACTAGCGGGAGAGGGGAGCGAGCAGTACTTC.

This chain links TRBV4-3 with TRBJ2-7; 15 bases map to TRBD2. The CDR3 has 20 amino acids. V lost 0 bases, J lost 3 bases, and 12 bases stayed unmatched. CDR1 and CDR2 from the germline V gene are LGHNA and YSLEER. Written as DNA, the CDR3 is TGCGCCAGCAGCCAAGAAAGGGGGCGGGGACTAGCGGGAGGCCTCTACGAGCAGTACTTC. It is translated as CASSQERGRGLAGGLYEQYF.